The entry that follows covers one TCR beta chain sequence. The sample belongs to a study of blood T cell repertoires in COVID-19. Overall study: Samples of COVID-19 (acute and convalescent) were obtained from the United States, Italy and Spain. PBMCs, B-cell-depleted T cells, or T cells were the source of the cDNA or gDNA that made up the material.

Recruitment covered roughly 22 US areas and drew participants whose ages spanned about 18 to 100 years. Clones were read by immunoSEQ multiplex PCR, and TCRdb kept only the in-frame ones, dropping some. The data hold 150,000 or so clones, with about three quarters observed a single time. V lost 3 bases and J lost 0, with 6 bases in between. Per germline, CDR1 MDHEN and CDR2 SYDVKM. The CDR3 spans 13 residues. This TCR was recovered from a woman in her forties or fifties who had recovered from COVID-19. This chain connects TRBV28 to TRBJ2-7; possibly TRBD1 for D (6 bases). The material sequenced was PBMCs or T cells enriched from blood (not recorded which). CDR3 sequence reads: CASSLTGSYEQYF. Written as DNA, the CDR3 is TGTGCCAGCAGTTTGACAGGCTCCTACGAGCAGTACTTC.